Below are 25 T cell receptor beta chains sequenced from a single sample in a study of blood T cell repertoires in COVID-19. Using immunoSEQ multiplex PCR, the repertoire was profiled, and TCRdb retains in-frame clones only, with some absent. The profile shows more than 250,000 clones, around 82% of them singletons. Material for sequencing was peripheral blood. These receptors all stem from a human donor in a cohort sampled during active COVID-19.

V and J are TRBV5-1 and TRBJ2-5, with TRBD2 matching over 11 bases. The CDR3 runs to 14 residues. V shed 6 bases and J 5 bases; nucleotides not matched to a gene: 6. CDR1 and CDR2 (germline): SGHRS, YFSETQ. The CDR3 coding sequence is TGCGCCAGCACTCGACTAGCGGGGAGGGAGACCCAGTACTTC. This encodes CASTRLAGRETQYF.

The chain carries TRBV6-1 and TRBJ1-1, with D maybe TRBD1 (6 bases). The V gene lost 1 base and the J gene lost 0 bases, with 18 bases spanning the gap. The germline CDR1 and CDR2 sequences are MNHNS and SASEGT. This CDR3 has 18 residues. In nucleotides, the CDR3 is TGTGCCAGCAGTGAAGTGTCAGGGGCGTTTTCCCTGAACACTGAAGCTTTCTTT. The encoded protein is CASSEVSGAFSLNTEAFF.

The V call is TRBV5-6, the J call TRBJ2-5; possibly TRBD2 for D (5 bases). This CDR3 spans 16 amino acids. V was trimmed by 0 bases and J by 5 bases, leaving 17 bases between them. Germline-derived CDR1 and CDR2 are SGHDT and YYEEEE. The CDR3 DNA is TGTGCCAGCAGCTTGGCCGGGGATCTGAAGAGGGAGACCCAGTACTTC. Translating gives CASSLAGDLKRETQYF.

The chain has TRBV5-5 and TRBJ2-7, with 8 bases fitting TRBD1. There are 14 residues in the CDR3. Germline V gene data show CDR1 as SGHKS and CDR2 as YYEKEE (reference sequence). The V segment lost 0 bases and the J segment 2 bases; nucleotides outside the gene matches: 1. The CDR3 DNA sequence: TGTGCCAGCAGCTTGGTACAGGGGGCCTACGAGCAGTACTTC. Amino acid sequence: CASSLVQGAYEQYF.

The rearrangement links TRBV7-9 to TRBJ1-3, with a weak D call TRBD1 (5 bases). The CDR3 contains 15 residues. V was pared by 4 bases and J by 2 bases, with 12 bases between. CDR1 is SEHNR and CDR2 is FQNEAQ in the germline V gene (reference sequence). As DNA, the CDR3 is TGTGCCAGCAGCTGGACCGGGACTGCTGGAAACACCATATATTTT. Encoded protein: CASSWTGTAGNTIYF.

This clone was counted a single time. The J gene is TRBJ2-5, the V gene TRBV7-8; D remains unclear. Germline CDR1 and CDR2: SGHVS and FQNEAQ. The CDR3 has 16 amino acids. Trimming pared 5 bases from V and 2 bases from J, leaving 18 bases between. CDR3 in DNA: TGTGCCAGCAGCCGAATCCTTGTGGGCAGACAAGAGACCCAGTACTTC. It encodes CASSRILVGRQETQYF.

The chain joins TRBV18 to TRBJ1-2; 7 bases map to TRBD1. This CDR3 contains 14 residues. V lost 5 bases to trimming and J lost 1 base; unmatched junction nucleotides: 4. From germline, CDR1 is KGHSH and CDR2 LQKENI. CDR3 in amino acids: CASSSGTVNYGYTF. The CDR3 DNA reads TGTGCCAGCTCATCCGGGACAGTTAACTATGGCTACACCTTC.

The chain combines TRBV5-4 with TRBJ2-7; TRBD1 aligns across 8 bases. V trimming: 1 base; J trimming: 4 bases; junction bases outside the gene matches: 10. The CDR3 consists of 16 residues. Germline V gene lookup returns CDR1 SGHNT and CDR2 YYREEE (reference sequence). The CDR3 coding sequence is TGTGCCAGCAGCTTGTACATTGCGGGACAGGCATACGAGCAGTACTTC. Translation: CASSLYIAGQAYEQYF.

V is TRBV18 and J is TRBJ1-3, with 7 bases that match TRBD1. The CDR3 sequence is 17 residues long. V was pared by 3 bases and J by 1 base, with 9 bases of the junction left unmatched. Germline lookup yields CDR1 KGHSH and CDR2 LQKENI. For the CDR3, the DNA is TGTGCCAGCTCACCTTCGATGGGGACAGCATCTGGAAACACCATATATTTT. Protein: CASSPSMGTASGNTIYF. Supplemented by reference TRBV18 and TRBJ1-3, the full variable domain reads NAGVMQNPRHLVRRRGQEARLRCSPMKGHSHVYWYRQLPEEGLKFMVYLQKENIIDESGMPKERFSAEFPKEGPSILRIQQVVRGDSAAYFCASSPSMGTASGNTIYFGEGSWLTVV.

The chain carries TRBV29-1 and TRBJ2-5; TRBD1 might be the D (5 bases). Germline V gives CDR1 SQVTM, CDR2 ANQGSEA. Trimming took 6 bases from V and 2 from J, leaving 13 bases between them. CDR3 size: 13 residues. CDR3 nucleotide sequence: TGCAGCGTAGCTAACAGGCGGCAAGAGACCCAGTACTTC. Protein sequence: CSVANRRQETQYF.

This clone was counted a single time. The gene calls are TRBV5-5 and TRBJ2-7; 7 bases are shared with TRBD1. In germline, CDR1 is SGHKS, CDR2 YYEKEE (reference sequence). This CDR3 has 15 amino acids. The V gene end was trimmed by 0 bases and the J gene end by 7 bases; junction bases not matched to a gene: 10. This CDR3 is CASSLGQGYFWEQYF. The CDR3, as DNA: TGTGCCAGCAGCTTGGGACAGGGATACTTCTGGGAGCAGTACTTC.

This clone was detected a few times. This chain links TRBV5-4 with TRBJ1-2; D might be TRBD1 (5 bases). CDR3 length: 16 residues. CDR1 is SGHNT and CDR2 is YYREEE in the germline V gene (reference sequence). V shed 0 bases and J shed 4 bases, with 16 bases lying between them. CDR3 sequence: CASSLGGGGSSYGYTF. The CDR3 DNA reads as TGTGCCAGCAGCTTGGGAGGTGGGGGGTCGAGCTATGGCTACACCTTC.

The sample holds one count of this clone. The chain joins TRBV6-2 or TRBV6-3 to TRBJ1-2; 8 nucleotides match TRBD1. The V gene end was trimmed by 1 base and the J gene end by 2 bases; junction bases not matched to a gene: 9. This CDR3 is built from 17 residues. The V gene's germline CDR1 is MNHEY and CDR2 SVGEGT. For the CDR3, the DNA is TGTGCCAGCAGTTACTATCCAACGACAGGGGCAAACTATGGCTACACCTTC. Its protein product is CASSYYPTTGANYGYTF.

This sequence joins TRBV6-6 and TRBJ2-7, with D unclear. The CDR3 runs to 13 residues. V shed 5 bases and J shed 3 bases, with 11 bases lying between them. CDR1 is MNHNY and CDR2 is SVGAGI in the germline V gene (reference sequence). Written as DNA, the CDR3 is TGTGCCAGCAGTGTAACCTTTAGCTACGAGCAGTACTTC. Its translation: CASSVTFSYEQYF.

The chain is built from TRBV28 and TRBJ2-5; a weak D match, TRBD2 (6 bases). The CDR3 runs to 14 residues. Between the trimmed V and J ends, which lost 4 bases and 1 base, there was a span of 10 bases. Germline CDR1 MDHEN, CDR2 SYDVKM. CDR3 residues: CASSSAGSQETQYF. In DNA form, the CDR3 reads TGTGCCAGCAGTTCGGCGGGGTCCCAAGAGACCCAGTACTTC.

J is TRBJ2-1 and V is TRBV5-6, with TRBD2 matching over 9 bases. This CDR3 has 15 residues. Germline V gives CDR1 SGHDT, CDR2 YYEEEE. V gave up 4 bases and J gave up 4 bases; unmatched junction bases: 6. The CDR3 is CASSPQTSGYNEQFF. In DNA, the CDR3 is TGTGCCAGCAGCCCCCAGACTAGCGGATACAATGAGCAGTTCTTC.

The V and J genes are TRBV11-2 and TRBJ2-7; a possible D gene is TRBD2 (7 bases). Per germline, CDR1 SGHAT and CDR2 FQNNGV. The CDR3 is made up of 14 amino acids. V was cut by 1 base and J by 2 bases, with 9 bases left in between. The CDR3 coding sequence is TGTGCCAGCAGCTTAGGAGGGGGGGCCTACGAGCAGTACTTC. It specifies CASSLGGGAYEQYF.

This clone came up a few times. The CDR3 spells CATSTHALEGQPQHF. The CDR3 coding sequence is TGTGCCACCAGCACCCACGCCCTAGAGGGTCAGCCCCAGCATTTT. This chain links TRBV15 with TRBJ1-5, with D unclear. There are 15 residues in the CDR3. V was pared by 4 bases and J by 6 bases, with 16 bases between. Germline values: CDR1 LNHNV, CDR2 YYDKDF (reference sequence).

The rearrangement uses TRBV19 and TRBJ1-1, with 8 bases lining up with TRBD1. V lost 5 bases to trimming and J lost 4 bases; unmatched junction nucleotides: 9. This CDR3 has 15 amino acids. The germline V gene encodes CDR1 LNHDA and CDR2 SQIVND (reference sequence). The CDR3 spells CASSPAGQGRTEAFF. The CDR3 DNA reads TGTGCCAGTAGTCCCGCAGGACAGGGCCGCACTGAAGCTTTCTTT.

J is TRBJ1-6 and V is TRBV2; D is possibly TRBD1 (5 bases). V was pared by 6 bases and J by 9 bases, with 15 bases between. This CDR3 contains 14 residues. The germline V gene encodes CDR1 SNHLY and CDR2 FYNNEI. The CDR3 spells CASSVDSPPSPLHF. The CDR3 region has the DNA TGTGCCAGCAGCGTCGACAGCCCCCCTTCACCCCTCCACTTT. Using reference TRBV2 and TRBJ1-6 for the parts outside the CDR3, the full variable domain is EPEVTQTPSHQVTQMGQEVILRCVPISNHLYFYWYRQILGQKVEFLVSFYNNEISEKSEIFDDQFSVERPDGSNFTLKIRSTKLEDSAMYFCASSVDSPPSPLHFGNGTRLTVT.

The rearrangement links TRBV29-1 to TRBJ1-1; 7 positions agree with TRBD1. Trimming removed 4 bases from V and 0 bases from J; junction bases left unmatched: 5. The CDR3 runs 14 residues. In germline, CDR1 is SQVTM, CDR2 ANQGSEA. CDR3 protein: CSVARTGMNTEAFF. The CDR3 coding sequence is TGCAGCGTTGCAAGGACAGGAATGAACACTGAAGCTTTCTTT.

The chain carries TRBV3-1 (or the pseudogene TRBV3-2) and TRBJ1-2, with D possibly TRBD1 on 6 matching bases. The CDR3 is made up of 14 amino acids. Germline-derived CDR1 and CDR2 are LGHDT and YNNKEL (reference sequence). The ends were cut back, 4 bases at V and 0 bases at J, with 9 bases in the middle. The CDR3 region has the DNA TGTGCCAGCAGCCTAGGACAGCCTAACTATGGCTACACCTTC. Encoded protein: CASSLGQPNYGYTF.

As DNA, the CDR3 is TGCGCCAGCAGCCCCCTAGTGGATACGCAGTATTTT. Translation gives CASSPLVDTQYF. This sequence joins TRBV5-1 and TRBJ2-3; D is unresolved. V dropped 4 bases and J dropped 6 bases, with 9 bases sitting between them. The CDR3 consists of 12 residues. In germline, CDR1 is SGHRS, CDR2 YFSETQ.

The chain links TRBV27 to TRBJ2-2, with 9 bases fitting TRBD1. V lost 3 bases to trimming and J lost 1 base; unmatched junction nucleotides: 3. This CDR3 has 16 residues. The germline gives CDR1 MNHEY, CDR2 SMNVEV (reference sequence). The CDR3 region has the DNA TGTGCCAGCAGTTTCGACAGGGGGTGGAACACCGGGGAGCTGTTTTTT. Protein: CASSFDRGWNTGELFF.

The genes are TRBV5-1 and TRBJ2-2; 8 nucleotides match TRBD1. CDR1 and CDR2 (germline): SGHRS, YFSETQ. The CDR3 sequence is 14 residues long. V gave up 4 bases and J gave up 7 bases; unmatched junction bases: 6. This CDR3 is CASSSRTGSGELFF. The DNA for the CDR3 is TGCGCCAGCAGCAGCCGGACAGGGAGCGGGGAGCTGTTTTTT.